The 28 T cell receptor beta chains in this list originate from one sample, sequenced in a study of shared clonotypes between healthy human individuals. Sequenced by immunoSEQ multiplex PCR; TCRdb stores in-frame clones only, minus some. The table shows a few hundred thousand clones, with around two thirds occurring only once. The material sequenced was memory CD4+ T cells sorted from blood. Described subset: CD45RA-negative fraction. The receptor source for this set is a man aged 30 to 39 in good health.

The chain combines TRBV11-2 with TRBJ2-7; TRBD1 matches 9 bases. The CDR3 loop spans 14 amino acids. Germline trimming cut 5 bases from V and 4 bases from J; bases unmatched to any gene: 6. The germline CDR1 and CDR2 sequences are SGHAT and FQNNGV. The CDR3 region has the DNA TGTGCCAGCAGCAAGACCGGGACAGGGTACGAGCAGTACTTC. Encoded protein: CASSKTGTGYEQYF.

The chain employs TRBV6-6 and TRBJ1-2; the match to TRBD1 covers 8 bases. Germline CDR1 MNHNY, CDR2 SVGAGI (reference sequence). This CDR3 spans 15 amino acids. V dropped 5 bases and J dropped 6; count of bases not matched to a gene: 11. This CDR3 reads CASSKRPGGRDGYTF. The CDR3 DNA reads as TGTGCCAGCAGTAAGCGCCCAGGGGGCAGGGATGGCTACACCTTC.

The gene calls are TRBV4-1 and TRBJ2-2; tentative D call: TRBD2 (5 bases). Germline loops: CDR1 MGHRA, CDR2 YSYEKL. V shed 1 base and J shed 1 base, with 10 bases lying between them. This CDR3 spans 16 amino acids. For the CDR3, the DNA is TGCGCCAGCAGCCAAGTACCAAGCGGGAACACCGGGGAGCTGTTTTTT. This sequence encodes CASSQVPSGNTGELFF.

The V and J genes are TRBV28 and TRBJ2-2; D unresolved. The CDR3 length is 15 residues. The germline V and J ends were trimmed by 4 bases and 3 bases, with 12 bases remaining between them. Germline values: CDR1 MDHEN, CDR2 SYDVKM. The CDR3 DNA follows: TGTGCCAGCAGTTCTTTTCGGGTGTACACCGGGGAGCTGTTTTTT. The encoded protein is CASSSFRVYTGELFF.

The chain joins TRBV4-3 to TRBJ1-5; no clear D gene. The CDR3 is made up of 15 amino acids. Trimming left V 0 bases short and J 5 bases short, with 11 bases between. Per germline, CDR1 LGHNA and CDR2 YSLEER. DNA of the CDR3: TGCGCCAGCAGCCAAGATCAGGCAAGCGATCAGCCCCAGCATTTT. Its translation is CASSQDQASDQPQHF.

The rearrangement joins TRBV5-6 to TRBJ2-7, with D perhaps TRBD2 (5 bases). Trimming took 2 bases from V and 3 from J, leaving 6 bases between them. This CDR3 is built from 12 residues. In germline, CDR1 is SGHDT, CDR2 YYEEEE. The CDR3 DNA reads TGTGCCAGCAGCTTCGGGGACTACGAGCAGTACTTC. It specifies CASSFGDYEQYF.

This clone was found a few times. V is TRBV29-1 and J is TRBJ2-1, with D perhaps matching TRBD2 (5 bases). Between the trimmed V and J ends, which lost 7 bases and 9 bases, there was a span of 22 bases. CDR3 length equals 14 residues. Germline loops: CDR1 SQVTM, CDR2 ANQGSEA. The CDR3 DNA reads as TGCAGCGCCCGCCCCTCCGGCCTGGCGGGTGAGCAGTTCTTC. Its protein product is CSARPSGLAGEQFF.

In nucleotides, the CDR3 is TGCGCCAGCAGTGAACACCAAAACTATGGCTACACCTTC. It is translated as CASSEHQNYGYTF. This rearrangement joins TRBV10-1 to TRBJ1-2, with D unclear. From germline, CDR1 is WNHNN and CDR2 SYGVQD (reference sequence). The ends were cut back, 3 bases at V and 2 bases at J, with 7 bases in the middle. The CDR3 extends over 13 amino acids.

The chain is built from TRBV6-5 and TRBJ2-1, with D possibly being TRBD1 (5 bases). The germline CDR1 and CDR2 sequences are MNHEY and SVGAGI. The CDR3 is made up of 13 amino acids. V lost 6 bases, J lost 12 bases, and 18 bases lay in between. This chain's CDR3 is CASSPAVGQGQFF. The CDR3 bases are TGTGCCAGCAGCCCGGCGGTTGGTCAGGGGCAGTTCTTC.

This chain connects TRBV12-5 to TRBJ2-5; D is perhaps TRBD2 (7 bases). The CDR3 sequence is 14 residues long. Germline CDR1 is LGHNT and CDR2 is FRNRAP. V gave up 7 bases and J gave up 3 bases, with 15 bases separating them. In DNA, the CDR3 is TGTGCTAGTGCCAGGGGAGGGAGTGAAGAGACCCAGTACTTC. Translated: CASARGGSEETQYF.

The J gene is TRBJ2-1, the V gene TRBV7-9; D is perhaps TRBD2 (5 bases). The CDR3 totals 14 residues. Looked up from germline, CDR1 is SEHNR and CDR2 is FQNEAQ (reference sequence). Trimming left V 5 bases short and J 0 bases short, with 8 bases between. CDR3 loop: CASSKGGSYNEQFF. CDR3 sequence (DNA): TGTGCCAGCAGCAAAGGAGGCTCCTACAATGAGCAGTTCTTC.

In this sample, this clone turned up once. The chain joins TRBV6-5 to TRBJ2-5; TRBD2 aligns across 9 bases. The CDR3 has 14 residues. Losses at the gene ends were 6 bases for V and 3 bases for J; bases not matched to a gene: 5. Germline assignment: CDR1 MNHEY and CDR2 SVGAGI. CDR3 protein: CASRDASGKETQYF. The DNA of the CDR3 is TGTGCCAGCAGAGACGCTAGCGGGAAAGAGACCCAGTACTTC.

This chain joins TRBV7-9 and TRBJ2-1, with 13 bases lining up with TRBD2. The CDR3 has 19 residues. The germline V gene has CDR1 SEHNR and CDR2 FQNEAQ (reference sequence). The junction had 14 bases not matched to a gene; V was cut back by 2 bases and J by 7 bases. The CDR3 sequence: CASSLLGHLTSGRENEQFF. The CDR3 coding sequence is TGTGCCAGCAGCTTACTGGGACACCTCACTAGCGGGAGGGAAAATGAGCAGTTCTTC.

This clone has a count of ten or more. J is TRBJ2-7 and V is TRBV19, with TRBD2 matching 10 bases. The germline V gene has CDR1 LNHDA and CDR2 SQIVND (reference sequence). The CDR3 has 15 amino acids. The trim removed 3 bases at V and 3 bases at J, leaving 5 bases unmatched. The CDR3 loop reads CASSMQPSGSYEQYF. The DNA for the CDR3 is TGTGCCAGTAGTATGCAGCCTAGCGGGAGCTACGAGCAGTACTTC.

The chain links TRBV11-2 to TRBJ1-2; the D gene is possibly TRBD1 (5 bases). Germline CDR1 reads SGHAT; CDR2 reads FQNNGV. This CDR3 is built from 17 residues. V was clipped by 0 bases and J by 7 bases, with 21 bases between them. The CDR3 loop reads CASSLEISGAAVRGYTF. The CDR3 DNA follows: TGTGCCAGCAGCTTAGAAATCAGTGGGGCAGCCGTTCGTGGCTACACCTTC. The full variable domain, its missing parts supplied by reference TRBV11-2 and TRBJ1-2, is EAGVAQSPRYKIIEKRQSVAFWCNPISGHATLYWYQQILGQGPKLLIQFQNNGVVDDSQLPKDRFSAERLKGVDSTLKIQPAKLEDSAVYLCASSLEISGAAVRGYTFGSGTRLTVV.

V and J are TRBV14 and TRBJ2-1; no clear D. The CDR3 loop spans 14 amino acids. V was shortened by 1 base and J by 9 bases, with 13 bases between the two germline ends. Germline lookup yields CDR1 SGHDN and CDR2 FVKESK. Here the CDR3 reads CASSQGSPLGEQFF. The CDR3 DNA is TGTGCCAGCAGCCAAGGTTCGCCATTGGGTGAGCAGTTCTTC.

The gene calls are TRBV28 and TRBJ2-3; D is unclear. Trimming removed 3 bases from V and 3 bases from J, with 10 bases in between. The CDR3 extends over 14 amino acids. In germline, CDR1 is MDHEN, CDR2 SYDVKM. CDR3 region: CASSFGPSTDTQYF. CDR3 nucleotide sequence: TGTGCCAGCAGTTTTGGGCCTTCAACAGATACGCAGTATTTT. Supplemented by reference TRBV28 and TRBJ2-3, the full variable domain reads DVKVTQSSRYLVKRTGEKVFLECVQDMDHENMFWYRQDPGLGLRLIYFSYDVKMKEKGDIPEGYSVSREKKERFSLILESASTNQTSMYLCASSFGPSTDTQYFGPGTRLTVL.

The chain uses TRBV28 and TRBJ2-1; 9 bases agree with TRBD2. This CDR3 has 18 amino acids. Germline-derived CDR1 and CDR2 are MDHEN and SYDVKM. The trim removed 5 bases at V and 5 bases at J, leaving 16 bases unmatched. This CDR3 reads CASSTRGEREAVDNEQFF. In DNA form, the CDR3 reads TGTGCCAGCAGTACCAGGGGGGAGCGGGAGGCAGTGGACAATGAGCAGTTCTTC.

Only a few counts were recorded for this clone. The chain joins TRBV2 to TRBJ1-5; no firm D call. In germline, CDR1 is SNHLY, CDR2 FYNNEI. V lost 8 bases and J lost 0, with 2 bases in between. The CDR3 is 11 residues long. The DNA of the CDR3 is TGTGCCAGCGGTAGCAATCAGCCCCAGCATTTT. Translated, it gives CASGSNQPQHF.

This clone was seen only a few times. The V and J genes are TRBV6-1 and TRBJ1-3, with D maybe TRBD1 (6 bases). The CDR3 has 15 residues. Trimming removed 5 bases at V and 2 bases at J, with 13 bases between. From germline, CDR1 is MNHNS and CDR2 SASEGT. As DNA, the CDR3 is TGTGCCAGCAGTTCAGGGGATCTGGCTGGAAACACCATATATTTT. Translated, it gives CASSSGDLAGNTIYF.

V gene TRBV18 combines with J gene TRBJ1-1; 8 nucleotides line up with TRBD1. Per germline, CDR1 KGHSH and CDR2 LQKENI. V was clipped by 6 bases and J by 5 bases; unmatched bases: 14. There are 16 residues in the CDR3. For the CDR3, the DNA is TGTGCCAGCTCGCTCGACCCTAGACAGGGGAGGACTGAAGCTTTCTTT. It codes for CASSLDPRQGRTEAFF.

The J gene is TRBJ1-5, the V gene TRBV6-1; tentatively, D is TRBD1 (6 bases). The V gene's germline CDR1 is MNHNS and CDR2 SASEGT. Trimming took 10 bases from V and 5 from J, leaving 21 bases between them. This CDR3 is built from 15 residues. The CDR3 DNA sequence: TGTGCCACCACCGAGCAGCCGACAGGTCATCAGCCCCAGCATTTT. This translates into CATTEQPTGHQPQHF.

This chain joins TRBV5-1 and TRBJ1-1, with D possibly matching TRBD1 (5 bases). The CDR3 sequence is 14 residues long. V dropped 5 bases and J dropped 4 bases, with 15 bases sitting between them. Germline V gene data show CDR1 as SGHRS and CDR2 as YFSETQ. CDR3 residues: CASRVNPGGTEAFF. For the CDR3, the DNA is TGCGCCAGCAGGGTAAATCCGGGGGGCACTGAAGCTTTCTTT.

The chain is built from TRBV2 and TRBJ2-7; D possibly corresponds to TRBD2 (5 bases). V lost 4 bases to trimming and J lost 3 bases, with 10 bases between them. The germline V gene has CDR1 SNHLY and CDR2 FYNNEI. This CDR3 spans 13 amino acids. The CDR3 spells CASSGQEGYEQYF. The CDR3 region has the DNA TGTGCCAGCAGTGGGCAAGAGGGCTACGAGCAGTACTTC.

This sequence joins TRBV5-4 and TRBJ1-1; weak D call: TRBD1 (6 bases). From germline, CDR1 is SGHNT and CDR2 YYREEE (reference sequence). The CDR3 totals 14 residues. V lost 0 bases, J lost 4 bases, and 10 bases lay in between. CDR3 region: CASSLVTRGTEAFF. DNA for the CDR3: TGTGCCAGCAGCTTGGTTACCAGGGGCACTGAAGCTTTCTTT.

The chain combines TRBV10-2 with TRBJ2-4; D gene unclear. The germline V gene has CDR1 WSHSY and CDR2 SAAADI. The CDR3 consists of 14 residues. V lost 2 bases to trimming and J lost 6 bases, with 11 bases between them. The CDR3, as DNA: TGCGCCAGCAGTGAGGAGGTACGGAGAAACATTCAGTACTTC. This gives the protein CASSEEVRRNIQYF.

The rearrangement joins TRBV19 to TRBJ2-7; TRBD1 is a possible D gene (6 bases). V dropped 2 bases and J dropped 0 bases, with 14 bases sitting between them. The CDR3 has 16 residues. Germline V gene lookup returns CDR1 LNHDA and CDR2 SQIVND (reference sequence). CDR3 bases: TGTGCCAGTAGTATACGGGGCAGGGGCAACTCCTACGAGCAGTACTTC. Translation: CASSIRGRGNSYEQYF. The entire variable domain, with the rest obtained from reference TRBV19 and TRBJ2-7, is as follows: DGGITQSPKYLFRKEGQNVTLSCEQNLNHDAMYWYRQDPGQGLRLIYYSQIVNDFQKGDIAEGYSVSREKKESFPLTVTSAQKNPTAFYLCASSIRGRGNSYEQYFGPGTRLTVT.

The chain joins TRBV20-1 to TRBJ2-5; 7 bases line up with TRBD2. This CDR3 region has 11 residues. Looked up from germline, CDR1 is DFQATT and CDR2 is SNEGSKA (reference sequence). The CDR3 coding sequence is TGCAGGATGAGCGGGGAAGAGACCCAGTACTTC. Its translation: CRMSGEETQYF.